The 31 T cell receptor beta chains listed next were all sequenced from one sample in a study of Ad26.COV2.S vaccination and SARS-CoV-2 variants. Treatment reported: over 15 received Ad26.COV2.S at low or high dose, single or two shots; about five received placebo; per-sample allocation not given. Specimens were obtained on day 63 following the first vaccine or placebo injection. Data came from immunoSEQ multiplex PCR; TCRdb stores just in-frame clones and leaves some out. This sample has about 370,000 clones; approximately 86% occur once, and the top ten carry about 3.6%. The sample was peripheral blood, taken in a trial of Ad26.COV2.S vaccine versus placebo. The receptors derive from a person aged 18-65 years who received the Ad26.COV2.S COVID-19 vaccine or a placebo.

The chain carries TRBV5-6 and TRBJ2-5; TRBD2 matches at 11 bases. Germline CDR1 SGHDT, CDR2 YYEEEE. The CDR3 runs 16 residues. Trimming cost V 4 bases and J 5 bases; bases outside gene matches: 10. The DNA for the CDR3 is TGTGCCAGCAGCCGGACTAGCGGGTCCCTTGGGGAGACCCAGTACTTC. The encoded protein is CASSRTSGSLGETQYF.

The gene calls are TRBV10-2 and TRBJ2-3, with D tentatively TRBD1 or TRBD2 (5 bases each). Germline V lookup: CDR1 WSHSY, CDR2 SAAADI. This CDR3 is built from 16 residues. V shed 6 bases and J shed 4 bases, with 20 bases lying between them. The CDR3 here is CASRKGVVGVADTQYF. Here the CDR3 DNA reads TGCGCCAGCAGAAAAGGGGTGGTGGGGGTGGCAGATACGCAGTATTTT.

The chain has TRBV5-1 and TRBJ1-1, with D perhaps TRBD1 (6 bases). Germline lookup yields CDR1 SGHRS and CDR2 YFSETQ. Trimming took 4 bases from V and 4 from J, leaving 14 bases between them. The CDR3 runs to 14 residues. Here the CDR3 DNA reads TGCGCCAGCAGCGTGGACAGTGGGACCACTGAAGCTTTCTTT. Translation gives CASSVDSGTTEAFF.

V is TRBV7-8 and J is TRBJ1-6; 8 bases map to TRBD1. Unmatched junction bases numbered 4, after V lost 2 bases and J lost 7 bases. Germline V lookup: CDR1 SGHVS, CDR2 FQNEAQ. This CDR3 spans 15 amino acids. The CDR3 reads CASSLQGAVNSPLHF. For the CDR3, the DNA is TGTGCCAGCAGCTTACAGGGGGCGGTCAATTCACCCCTCCACTTT.

The rearrangement links TRBV19 to TRBJ2-1; a weak D match, TRBD1 (5 bases). The CDR3 covers 12 residues. CDR1 is LNHDA, CDR2 SQIVND, per germline (reference sequence). Trimming removed 4 bases from V and 4 bases from J, with 5 bases in between. The CDR3 DNA follows: TGTGCCAGTAGTAGGACATACAATGAGCAGTTCTTC. It translates to CASSRTYNEQFF.

The CDR3 protein is CASSNPGPARTGELFF. The CDR3 nucleotides are TGTGCCAGCAGCAACCCGGGGCCCGCGAGAACCGGGGAGCTGTTTTTT. The chain is built from TRBV3-1 (or the pseudogene TRBV3-2) and TRBJ2-2; D possibly uses TRBD1 or TRBD2 (5 bases each). Germline CDR1 reads LGHDT; CDR2 reads YNNKEL (reference sequence). The germline V and J ends were trimmed by 5 bases and 5 bases, with 18 bases remaining between them. This CDR3 contains 16 residues.

This clone was seen just once. The chain combines TRBV7-9 with TRBJ2-7; TRBD2 agrees at 7 bases. This CDR3 region has 16 residues. Germline CDR1 is SEHNR and CDR2 is FQNEAQ (reference sequence). V trimming: 0 bases; J trimming: 2 bases; junction bases outside the gene matches: 7. CDR3 loop: CASSLALGGSPYEQYF. CDR3 sequence (DNA): TGTGCCAGCAGCTTAGCGCTCGGGGGGAGCCCCTACGAGCAGTACTTC.

The chain combines TRBV2 with TRBJ2-2; TRBD1 is a possible D gene (5 bases). V gave up 7 bases and J gave up 5 bases, with 14 bases separating them. Per the germline V gene, CDR1 is SNHLY and CDR2 is FYNNEI. This CDR3 contains 14 residues. In DNA, the CDR3 is TGTGCCAGCAAGATCCAGGGATGGACCGGGGAGCTGTTTTTT. It specifies CASKIQGWTGELFF.

This clone has more than one count but fewer than ten. The genes are TRBV7-9 and TRBJ2-2; D might be TRBD1 (6 bases). Trimming pared 5 bases from V and 2 bases from J, leaving 15 bases between. CDR1 is SEHNR, CDR2 FQNEAQ, per germline (reference sequence). CDR3 size: 16 residues. This CDR3 is CASSQTGTHNTGELFF. The CDR3 DNA reads TGTGCCAGCAGCCAAACCGGGACACACAACACCGGGGAGCTGTTTTTT.

This sequence joins TRBV18 and TRBJ2-1; D call uncertain. V was shortened by 5 bases and J by 5 bases, with 10 bases between the two germline ends. CDR1 and CDR2 from the germline V gene are KGHSH and LQKENI. The CDR3 is made up of 13 amino acids. The DNA for the CDR3 is TGTGCCAGCTCAGAGACCCGGGACAATGAGCAGTTCTTC. This sequence encodes CASSETRDNEQFF.

The chain combines TRBV10-3 with TRBJ2-5; 9 bases are shared with TRBD1. CDR1 and CDR2 from the germline V gene are ENHRY and SYGVKD. V gave up 7 bases and J gave up 6 bases; unmatched junction bases: 9. This CDR3 is 14 amino acids long. The CDR3, as DNA: TGTGCCATCACCGAGGGACAGGGCGCACAGACCCAGTACTTC. It is translated as CAITEGQGAQTQYF.

V and J are TRBV19 and TRBJ1-1; perhaps TRBD1 as D (6 bases). From germline, CDR1 is LNHDA and CDR2 SQIVND (reference sequence). The CDR3 totals 14 residues. Trimming took 5 bases from V and 5 from J, leaving 15 bases between them. For the CDR3, the DNA is TGTGCCAGTAGTTCCACCCGGGGGCGGACTGAAGCTTTCTTT. Protein product: CASSSTRGRTEAFF.

This chain uses TRBV7-8 with TRBJ1-2, with TRBD1 matching 9 bases. CDR1 is SGHVS, CDR2 FQNEAQ, per germline. Germline trimming cut 4 bases from V and 2 bases from J; bases unmatched to any gene: 11. The CDR3 contains 17 residues. The CDR3 DNA follows: TGTGCCAGCAGCTCAAGAACCCCGGGACAGGGCAACTATGGCTACACCTTC. It yields the protein CASSSRTPGQGNYGYTF.

This chain joins TRBV15 and TRBJ1-2, with 7 bases matching TRBD1. This CDR3 is built from 16 residues. V was clipped by 4 bases and J by 5 bases; unmatched bases: 13. Germline V gene sequence: CDR1 LNHNV, CDR2 YYDKDF (reference sequence). The DNA of the CDR3 is TGTGCCACCAGCACCCACGGGGCAGGGGGTCTTTATGGCTACACCTTC. It translates to CATSTHGAGGLYGYTF.

The chain combines TRBV7-2 with TRBJ1-5; 9 bases align to TRBD1. This CDR3 is built from 18 residues. The germline V gene has CDR1 SGHTA and CDR2 FQGNSA. V lost 1 base and J lost 7; bases outside the gene matches: 14. This CDR3 reads CASSLGPKTGTGFQPQHF. In nucleotides, the CDR3 is TGTGCCAGCAGCTTAGGGCCTAAAACCGGGACAGGGTTCCAGCCCCAGCATTTT.

The chain combines TRBV2 with TRBJ2-4; the D gene is possibly TRBD1 (6 bases). The V and J ends lost 7 bases and 0 bases respectively, with 13 bases between them. Germline V lookup: CDR1 SNHLY, CDR2 FYNNEI. The CDR3 has 15 residues. The CDR3, as DNA: TGTGCCAGCACCGGGACAATACTAGCCAAAAACATTCAGTACTTC. It translates to CASTGTILAKNIQYF. Full variable domain (rest looked up from reference TRBV2 and TRBJ2-4): EPEVTQTPSHQVTQMGQEVILRCVPISNHLYFYWYRQILGQKVEFLVSFYNNEISEKSEIFDDQFSVERPDGSNFTLKIRSTKLEDSAMYFCASTGTILAKNIQYFGAGTRLSVL.

The chain carries TRBV19 and TRBJ1-5, with TRBD1 matching over 8 bases. V lost 4 bases to trimming and J lost 4 bases; unmatched junction nucleotides: 6. There are 15 residues in the CDR3. Germline CDR1 LNHDA, CDR2 SQIVND (reference sequence). CDR3 region: CASSTRGQANQPQHF. The CDR3 DNA reads as TGTGCCAGTAGTACTCGGGGACAGGCAAATCAGCCCCAGCATTTT.

Concerning this clone itself: The sample contains more than one DNA sequence encoding this CDR3. The chain carries TRBV18 and TRBJ1-1; possibly TRBD1 for D (5 bases). This CDR3 has 13 amino acids. CDR1 is KGHSH and CDR2 is LQKENI in the germline V gene. Deletions cut 4 bases from V and 0 bases from J, with 6 bases between. The CDR3 reads CASSQGMNTEAFF. The CDR3 region has the DNA TGTGCCAGCTCACAGGGGATGAACACTGAAGCTTTCTTT.

The chain uses TRBV5-8 and TRBJ2-3; D not certain. Trimming removed 4 bases from V and 5 bases from J, with 11 bases in between. Per germline, CDR1 SGHTS and CDR2 YDEGEE. This CDR3 is 13 amino acids long. For the CDR3, the DNA is TGTGCCAGCAGCCCCTGGGCAAAAGATACGCAGTATTTT. It is translated as CASSPWAKDTQYF.

The chain is built from TRBV27 and TRBJ1-2, with D unresolved. V was trimmed by 0 bases and J by 5 bases, leaving 7 bases between them. CDR1 and CDR2 from the germline V gene are MNHEY and SMNVEV (reference sequence). The CDR3 consists of 13 residues. The chain's CDR3 is CASSLSRTYGYTF. The CDR3, as DNA: TGTGCCAGCAGTTTATCCCGGACGTATGGCTACACCTTC.

The V gene is TRBV6-6, the J gene TRBJ2-2; possible D gene TRBD1, 6 bases. This CDR3 comprises 16 residues. V was cut by 6 bases and J by 5 bases, with 19 bases left in between. Per germline, CDR1 MNHNY and CDR2 SVGAGI (reference sequence). CDR3 in DNA: TGTGCCAGCAGCCCCCTGACAGGCGGCGGTACCGGGGAGCTGTTTTTT. It codes for CASSPLTGGGTGELFF.

This sequence joins TRBV5-1 and TRBJ1-1, with 8 bases fitting TRBD1. This CDR3 contains 15 residues. V was pared by 4 bases and J by 6 bases, with 11 bases of the junction left unmatched. The germline V gene has CDR1 SGHRS and CDR2 YFSETQ. The chain's CDR3 is CASSTLGQGGSEAFF. The DNA of the CDR3 is TGCGCCAGCAGCACCCTAGGACAGGGTGGGTCTGAAGCTTTCTTT. Filled out from reference TRBV5-1 and TRBJ1-1, the complete variable domain reads KAGVTQTPRYLIKTRGQQVTLSCSPISGHRSVSWYQQTPGQGLQFLFEYFSETQRNKGNFPGRFSGRQFSNSRSEMNVSTLELGDSALYLCASSTLGQGGSEAFFGQGTRLTVV.

The chain carries TRBV11-2 and TRBJ2-2; D ambiguous. The germline CDR1 and CDR2 sequences are SGHAT and FQNNGV. Trimming stripped 0 bases from V and 5 bases from J, with 10 bases between. The length of the CDR3 is 15 residues. The CDR3 protein is CASSLETIVTGELFF. The CDR3, as DNA: TGTGCCAGCAGCTTAGAGACAATAGTAACCGGGGAGCTGTTTTTT.

The chain's CDR3 is CASSTRQGGYADTQYF. The CDR3 DNA sequence: TGTGCCAGCAGCACGCGACAGGGAGGATATGCAGATACGCAGTATTTT. The chain uses TRBV7-2 and TRBJ2-3; TRBD1 is a possible D gene (7 bases). Germline V gene lookup returns CDR1 SGHTA and CDR2 FQGNSA. Trimming cost V 5 bases and J 4 bases, with 19 bases left between them. The CDR3 totals 16 residues.

This clone has a single count. The rearrangement joins TRBV19 to TRBJ2-7; the D is unclear. The CDR3 has 12 residues. CDR1 LNHDA and CDR2 SQIVND come from the germline V gene (reference sequence). The germline V and J ends were trimmed by 4 bases and 2 bases, with 6 bases remaining between them. CDR3 loop: CASSRETYEQYF. The CDR3 nucleotides are TGTGCCAGTAGTAGAGAAACCTACGAGCAGTACTTC.

The chain carries TRBV5-6 and TRBJ1-2, with D tentatively TRBD1 (5 bases). Per germline, CDR1 SGHDT and CDR2 YYEEEE. V was clipped by 0 bases and J by 3 bases, with 6 bases between them. The CDR3 is 13 residues long. The CDR3 DNA reads as TGTGCCAGCAGCTTGGGGGGCGACTATGGCTACACCTTC. Its protein product is CASSLGGDYGYTF.

The rearrangement joins TRBV9 to TRBJ1-2; 7 bases are shared with TRBD1. Germline CDR1 reads SGDLS; CDR2 reads YYNGEE. J was trimmed by 5 bases and V by 4 bases; bases with no gene match: 2. This CDR3 is built from 12 residues. CDR3 bases: TGTGCCAGCAGCCCACAGGGGTATGGCTACACCTTC. Its protein is CASSPQGYGYTF.

The V gene is TRBV6-5, the J gene TRBJ1-4; 8 bases align to TRBD1. The germline V gene encodes CDR1 MNHEY and CDR2 SVGAGI. CDR3 length: 13 residues. V gave up 10 bases and J gave up 5 bases; unmatched junction bases: 6. The CDR3 protein is CATLGQENEKLFF. CDR3 in DNA: TGTGCCACCCTGGGACAGGAGAATGAAAAACTGTTTTTT.

J is TRBJ1-1 and V is TRBV18, with 8 nucleotides matching TRBD1. The CDR3 has 16 amino acids. CDR1 is KGHSH, CDR2 LQKENI, per germline. V lost 7 bases, J lost 1 base, and 11 bases stayed unmatched. CDR3 sequence (DNA): TGTGCCAGCTTCACCTCAGGGGGCGAGTCGAACACTGAAGCTTTCTTT. This codes for CASFTSGGESNTEAFF.

Concerning this clone itself: The sample carries other DNA sequences with the same CDR3. The CDR3 sequence: CASSLGSQETQYF. The CDR3 nucleotides read TGTGCCAGCAGCTTGGGTTCCCAAGAGACCCAGTACTTC. V gene TRBV5-4 combines with J gene TRBJ2-5, with D uncertain. In germline, CDR1 is SGHNT, CDR2 YYREEE (reference sequence). CDR3 size: 13 residues. Trimming removed 0 bases from V and 1 base from J, with 4 bases in between.

The chain recombines TRBV5-4 with TRBJ2-1; maybe TRBD2 (5 bases). The CDR3 has 14 amino acids. The germline V gene encodes CDR1 SGHNT and CDR2 YYREEE (reference sequence). Between the trimmed V and J ends, which lost 0 bases and 5 bases, there was a span of 9 bases. The CDR3 nucleotides are TGTGCCAGCAGCTTGGACGCGGGTAACAATGAGCAGTTCTTC. Translation gives CASSLDAGNNEQFF.